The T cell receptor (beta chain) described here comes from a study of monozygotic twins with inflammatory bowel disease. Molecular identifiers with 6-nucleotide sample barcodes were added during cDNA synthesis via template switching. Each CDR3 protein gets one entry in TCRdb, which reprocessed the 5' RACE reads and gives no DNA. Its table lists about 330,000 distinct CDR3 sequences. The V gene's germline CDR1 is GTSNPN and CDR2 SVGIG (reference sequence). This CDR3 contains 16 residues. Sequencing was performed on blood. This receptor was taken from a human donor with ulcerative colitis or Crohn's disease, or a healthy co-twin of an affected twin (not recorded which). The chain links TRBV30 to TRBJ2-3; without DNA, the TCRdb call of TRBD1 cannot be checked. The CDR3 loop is CAWSVKIGGITDTQYF.